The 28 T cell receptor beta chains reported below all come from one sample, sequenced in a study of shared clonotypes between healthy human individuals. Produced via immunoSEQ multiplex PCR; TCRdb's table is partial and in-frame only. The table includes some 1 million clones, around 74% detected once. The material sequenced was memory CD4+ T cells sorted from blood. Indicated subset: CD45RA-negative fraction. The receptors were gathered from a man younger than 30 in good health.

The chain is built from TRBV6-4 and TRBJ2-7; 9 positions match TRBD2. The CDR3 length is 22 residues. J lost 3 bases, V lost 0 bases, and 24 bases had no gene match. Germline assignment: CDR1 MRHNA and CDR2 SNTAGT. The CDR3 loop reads CASSDSNGEPPSGKGDGYEQYF. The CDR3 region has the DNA TGTGCCAGCAGTGACTCGAACGGAGAACCCCCTAGCGGGAAAGGGGATGGCTACGAGCAGTACTTC.

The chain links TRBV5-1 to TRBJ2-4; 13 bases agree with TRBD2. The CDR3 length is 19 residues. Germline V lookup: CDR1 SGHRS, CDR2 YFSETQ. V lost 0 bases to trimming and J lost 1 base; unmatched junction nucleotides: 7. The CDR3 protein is CASSLAGLAGLAAKNIQYF. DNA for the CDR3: TGCGCCAGCAGCTTGGCGGGACTAGCGGGGCTCGCGGCCAAAAACATTCAGTACTTC.

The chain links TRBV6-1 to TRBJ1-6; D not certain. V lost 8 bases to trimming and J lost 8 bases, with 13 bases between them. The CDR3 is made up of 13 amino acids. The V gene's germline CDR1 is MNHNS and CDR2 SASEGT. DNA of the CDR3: TGTGCCAGCGGTCATGGTAGAGATTCACCCCTCCACTTT. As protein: CASGHGRDSPLHF.

The CDR3 loop reads CASRGASGPQFF. The CDR3 DNA sequence: TGTGCCAGCCGCGGGGCTTCGGGCCCGCAGTTCTTC. This chain links TRBV2 with TRBJ2-1, with a possible D match to TRBD2 (6 bases). CDR1 and CDR2 (germline): SNHLY, FYNNEI. The CDR3 has 12 amino acids. V lost 8 bases, J lost 12 bases, and 17 bases lay in between.

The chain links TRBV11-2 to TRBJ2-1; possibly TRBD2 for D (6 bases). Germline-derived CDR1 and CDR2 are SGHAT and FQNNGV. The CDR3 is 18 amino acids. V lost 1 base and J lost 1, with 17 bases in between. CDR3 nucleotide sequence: TGTGCCAGCAGCTTAGGATTAGAGGCGACTAGTTCCTACAATGAGCAGTTCTTC. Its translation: CASSLGLEATSSYNEQFF.

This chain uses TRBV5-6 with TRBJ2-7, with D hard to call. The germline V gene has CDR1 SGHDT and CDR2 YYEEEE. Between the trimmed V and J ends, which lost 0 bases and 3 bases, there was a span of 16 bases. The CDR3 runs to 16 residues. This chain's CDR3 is CASSLASLKPGYEQYF. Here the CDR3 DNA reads TGTGCCAGCAGCTTGGCCTCACTCAAACCGGGCTACGAGCAGTACTTC.

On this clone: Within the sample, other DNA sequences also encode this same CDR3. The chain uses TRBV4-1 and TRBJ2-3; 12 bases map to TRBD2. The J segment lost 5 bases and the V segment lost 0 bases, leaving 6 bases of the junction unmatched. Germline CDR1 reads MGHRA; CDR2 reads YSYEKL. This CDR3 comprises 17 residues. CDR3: CASSQDPSGGARDTQYF. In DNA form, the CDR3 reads TGCGCCAGCAGCCAAGACCCTAGCGGGGGGGCAAGAGATACGCAGTATTTT.

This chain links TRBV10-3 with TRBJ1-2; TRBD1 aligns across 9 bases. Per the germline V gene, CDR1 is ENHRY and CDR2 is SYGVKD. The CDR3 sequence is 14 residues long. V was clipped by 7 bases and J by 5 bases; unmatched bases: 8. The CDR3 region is CAIKGTGNEYGYTF. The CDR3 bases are TGTGCCATCAAGGGGACAGGGAATGAGTATGGCTACACCTTC.

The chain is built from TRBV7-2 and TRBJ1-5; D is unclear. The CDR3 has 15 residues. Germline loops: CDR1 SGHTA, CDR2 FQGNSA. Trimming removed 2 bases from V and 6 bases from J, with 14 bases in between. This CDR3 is CASSLSGYSSQPQHF. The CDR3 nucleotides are TGTGCCAGCAGCTTATCCGGGTATTCCAGTCAGCCCCAGCATTTT. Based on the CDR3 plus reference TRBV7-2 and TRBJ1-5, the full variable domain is GAGVSQSPSNKVTEKGKDVELRCDPISGHTALYWYRQSLGQGLEFLIYFQGNSAPDKSGLPSDRFSAERTGGSVSTLTIQRTQQEDSAVYLCASSLSGYSSQPQHFGDGTRLSIL.

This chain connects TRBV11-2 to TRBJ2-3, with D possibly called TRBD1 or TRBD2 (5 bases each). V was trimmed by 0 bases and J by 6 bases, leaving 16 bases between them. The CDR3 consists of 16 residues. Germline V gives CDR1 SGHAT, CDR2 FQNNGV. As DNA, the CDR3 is TGTGCCAGCAGCTTAGATCGGGGCGGGCGACTGGATACGCAGTATTTT. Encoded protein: CASSLDRGGRLDTQYF.

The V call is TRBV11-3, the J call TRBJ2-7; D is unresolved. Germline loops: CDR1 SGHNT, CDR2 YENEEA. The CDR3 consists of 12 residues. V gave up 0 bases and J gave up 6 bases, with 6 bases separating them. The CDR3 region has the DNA TGTGCCAGCAGCTTAGATCCGGGCGAGCAGTACTTC. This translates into CASSLDPGEQYF.

CDR3 sequence (DNA): TGTGCCTGGAGTCCCCTCAAGGAAGCTTTCTTT. Its translation is CAWSPLKEAFF. The genes are TRBV30 and TRBJ1-1; D call uncertain. The CDR3 sequence is 11 residues long. V shed 2 bases and J shed 8 bases, with 9 bases lying between them. Germline V gives CDR1 GTSNPN, CDR2 SVGIG (reference sequence).

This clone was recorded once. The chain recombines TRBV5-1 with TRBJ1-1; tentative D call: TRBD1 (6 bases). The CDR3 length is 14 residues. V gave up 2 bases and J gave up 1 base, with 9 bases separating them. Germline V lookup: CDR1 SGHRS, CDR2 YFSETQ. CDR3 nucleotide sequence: TGCGCCAGCAGCTTCACAGGGTCGAACACTGAAGCTTTCTTT. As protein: CASSFTGSNTEAFF. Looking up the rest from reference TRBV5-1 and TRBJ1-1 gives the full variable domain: KAGVTQTPRYLIKTRGQQVTLSCSPISGHRSVSWYQQTPGQGLQFLFEYFSETQRNKGNFPGRFSGRQFSNSRSEMNVSTLELGDSALYLCASSFTGSNTEAFFGQGTRLTVV.

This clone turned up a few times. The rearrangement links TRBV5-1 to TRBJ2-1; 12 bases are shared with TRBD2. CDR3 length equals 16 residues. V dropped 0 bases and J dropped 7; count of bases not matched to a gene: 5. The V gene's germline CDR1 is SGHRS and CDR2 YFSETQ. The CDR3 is CASSLAPGLAGNEQFF. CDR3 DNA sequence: TGCGCCAGCAGCTTGGCCCCGGGACTAGCGGGTAATGAGCAGTTCTTC.

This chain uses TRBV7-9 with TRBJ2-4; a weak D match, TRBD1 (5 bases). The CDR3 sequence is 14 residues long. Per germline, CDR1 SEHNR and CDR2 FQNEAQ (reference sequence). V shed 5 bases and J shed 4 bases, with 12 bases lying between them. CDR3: CASSPQGLKNIQYF. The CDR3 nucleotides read TGTGCCAGCAGCCCTCAGGGCCTAAAAAACATTCAGTACTTC.

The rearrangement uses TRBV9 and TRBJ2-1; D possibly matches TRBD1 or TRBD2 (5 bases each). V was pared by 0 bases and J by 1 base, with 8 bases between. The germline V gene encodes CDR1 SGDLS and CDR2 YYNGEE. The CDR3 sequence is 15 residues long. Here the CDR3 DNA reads TGTGCCAGCAGCGTAGGGGGGTTATCCTACAATGAGCAGTTCTTC. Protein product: CASSVGGLSYNEQFF.

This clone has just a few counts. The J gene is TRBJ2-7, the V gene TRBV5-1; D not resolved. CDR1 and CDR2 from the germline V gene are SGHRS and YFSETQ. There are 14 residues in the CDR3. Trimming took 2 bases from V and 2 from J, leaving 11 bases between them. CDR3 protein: CASSLDNRPYEQYF. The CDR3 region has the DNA TGCGCCAGCAGCTTAGACAACAGACCCTACGAGCAGTACTTC.

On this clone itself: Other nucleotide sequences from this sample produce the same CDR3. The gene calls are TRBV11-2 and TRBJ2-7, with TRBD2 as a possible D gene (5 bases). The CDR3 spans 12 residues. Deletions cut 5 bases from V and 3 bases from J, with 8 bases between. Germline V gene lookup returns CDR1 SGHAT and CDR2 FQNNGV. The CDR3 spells CASSPTSYEQYF. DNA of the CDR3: TGTGCCAGCAGCCCAACTAGCTACGAGCAGTACTTC.

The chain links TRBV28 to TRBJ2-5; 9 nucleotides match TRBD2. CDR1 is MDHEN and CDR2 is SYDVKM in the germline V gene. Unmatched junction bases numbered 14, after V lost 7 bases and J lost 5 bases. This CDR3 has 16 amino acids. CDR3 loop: CASTSLAGVLVETQYF. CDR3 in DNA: TGTGCCAGCACCTCCTTAGCGGGGGTCTTGGTGGAGACCCAGTACTTC.

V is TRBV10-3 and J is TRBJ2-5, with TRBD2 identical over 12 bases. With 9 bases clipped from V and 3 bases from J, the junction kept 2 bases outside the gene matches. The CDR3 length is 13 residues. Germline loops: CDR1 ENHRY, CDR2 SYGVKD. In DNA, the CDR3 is TGTGCCATTAGACTAGCGGGAGAAGAGACCCAGTACTTC. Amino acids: CAIRLAGEETQYF.

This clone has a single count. In DNA form, the CDR3 reads TGTGCCAGCAGCTTAGGACTAGCGGGAGCCCACGAAAACATTCAGTACTTC. Translation: CASSLGLAGAHENIQYF. The chain employs TRBV11-2 and TRBJ2-4, with 12 bases that match TRBD2. V dropped 1 base and J dropped 5; count of bases not matched to a gene: 6. Germline V gene lookup returns CDR1 SGHAT and CDR2 FQNNGV. The CDR3 sequence is 17 residues long.

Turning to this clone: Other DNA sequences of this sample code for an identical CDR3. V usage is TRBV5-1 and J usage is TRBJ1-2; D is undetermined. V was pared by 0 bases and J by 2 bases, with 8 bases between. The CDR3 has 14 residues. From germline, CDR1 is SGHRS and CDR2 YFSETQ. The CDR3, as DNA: TGCGCCAGCAGCTTGGGGACGGTGAACTATGGCTACACCTTC. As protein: CASSLGTVNYGYTF.

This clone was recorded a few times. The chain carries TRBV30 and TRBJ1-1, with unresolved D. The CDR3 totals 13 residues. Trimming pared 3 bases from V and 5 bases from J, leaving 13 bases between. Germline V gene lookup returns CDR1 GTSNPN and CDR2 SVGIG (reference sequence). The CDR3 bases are TGTGCCTGGAGCCAAGGACCGGGGACTGAAGCTTTCTTT. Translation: CAWSQGPGTEAFF.

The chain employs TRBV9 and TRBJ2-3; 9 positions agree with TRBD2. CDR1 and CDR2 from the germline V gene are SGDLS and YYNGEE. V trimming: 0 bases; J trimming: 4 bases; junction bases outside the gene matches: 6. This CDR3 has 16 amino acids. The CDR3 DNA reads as TGTGCCAGCAGCGTAGGTGGCGGGGGGGCGTCAGATACGCAGTATTTT. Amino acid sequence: CASSVGGGGASDTQYF.

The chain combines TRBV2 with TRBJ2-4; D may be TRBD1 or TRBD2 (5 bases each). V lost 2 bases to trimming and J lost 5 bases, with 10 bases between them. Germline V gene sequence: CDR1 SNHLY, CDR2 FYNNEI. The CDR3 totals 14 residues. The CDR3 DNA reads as TGTGCCAGCAGTGAATGGCAGGGAGAAAACATTCAGTACTTC. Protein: CASSEWQGENIQYF.

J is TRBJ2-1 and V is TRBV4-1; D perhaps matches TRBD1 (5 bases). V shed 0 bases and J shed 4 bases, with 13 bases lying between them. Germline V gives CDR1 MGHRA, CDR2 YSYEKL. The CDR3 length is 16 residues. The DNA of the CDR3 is TGCGCCAGCAGCCAAGATCTGGCAGGGTCTTACAATGAGCAGTTCTTC. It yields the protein CASSQDLAGSYNEQFF.

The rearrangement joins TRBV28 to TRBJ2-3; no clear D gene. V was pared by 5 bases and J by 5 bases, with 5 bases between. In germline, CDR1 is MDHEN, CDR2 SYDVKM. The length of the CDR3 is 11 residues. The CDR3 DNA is TGTGCCAGCAGTGTGGAAGATACGCAGTATTTT. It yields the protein CASSVEDTQYF.

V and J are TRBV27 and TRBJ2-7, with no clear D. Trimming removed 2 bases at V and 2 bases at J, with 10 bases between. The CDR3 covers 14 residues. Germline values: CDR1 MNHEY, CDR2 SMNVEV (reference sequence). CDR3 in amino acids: CASSLDLGPYEQYF. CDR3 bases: TGTGCCAGCAGTTTAGACCTGGGCCCCTACGAGCAGTACTTC.